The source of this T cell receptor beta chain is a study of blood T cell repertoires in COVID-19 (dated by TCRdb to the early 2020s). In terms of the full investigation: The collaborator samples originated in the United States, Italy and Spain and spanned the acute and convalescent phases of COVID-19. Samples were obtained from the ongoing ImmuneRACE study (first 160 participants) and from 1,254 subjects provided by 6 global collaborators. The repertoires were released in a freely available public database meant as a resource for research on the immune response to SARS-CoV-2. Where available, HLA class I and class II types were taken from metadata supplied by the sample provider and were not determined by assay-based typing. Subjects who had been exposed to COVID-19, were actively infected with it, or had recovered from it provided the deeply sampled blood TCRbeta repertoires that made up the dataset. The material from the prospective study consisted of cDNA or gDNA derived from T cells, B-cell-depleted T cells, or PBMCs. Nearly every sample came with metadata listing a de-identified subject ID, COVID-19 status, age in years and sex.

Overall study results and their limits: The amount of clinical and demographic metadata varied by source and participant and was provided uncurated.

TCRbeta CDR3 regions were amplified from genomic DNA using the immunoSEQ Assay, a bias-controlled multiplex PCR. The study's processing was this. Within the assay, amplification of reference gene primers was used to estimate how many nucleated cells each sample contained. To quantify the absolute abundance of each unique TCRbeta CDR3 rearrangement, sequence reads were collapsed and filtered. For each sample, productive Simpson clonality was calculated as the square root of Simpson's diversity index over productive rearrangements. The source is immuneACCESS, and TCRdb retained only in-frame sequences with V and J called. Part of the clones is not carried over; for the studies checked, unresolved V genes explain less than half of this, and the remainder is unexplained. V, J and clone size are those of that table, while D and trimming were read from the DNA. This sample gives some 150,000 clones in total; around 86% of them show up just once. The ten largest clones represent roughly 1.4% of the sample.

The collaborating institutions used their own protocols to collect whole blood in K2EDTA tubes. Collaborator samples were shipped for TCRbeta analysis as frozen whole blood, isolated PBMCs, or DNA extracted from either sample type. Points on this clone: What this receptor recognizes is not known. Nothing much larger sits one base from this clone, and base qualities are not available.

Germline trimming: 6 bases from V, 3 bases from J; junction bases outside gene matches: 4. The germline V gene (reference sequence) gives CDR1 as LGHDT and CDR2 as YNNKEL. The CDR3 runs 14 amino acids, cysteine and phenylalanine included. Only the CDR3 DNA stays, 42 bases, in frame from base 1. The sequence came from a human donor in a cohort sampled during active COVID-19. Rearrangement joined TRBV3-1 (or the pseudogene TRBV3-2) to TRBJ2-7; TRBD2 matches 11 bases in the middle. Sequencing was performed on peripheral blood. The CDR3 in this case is CASSPSGGYYEQYF. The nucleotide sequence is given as TGTGCCAGCAGTCCTAGCGGGGGGTACTACGAGCAGTACTTC.